This T cell receptor beta chain comes out of a study of blood T cell repertoires in COVID-19. Germline V CDR1 and CDR2: LNHDA, SQIVND (reference sequence). The CDR3 runs to 13 residues. Method: immunoSEQ multiplex PCR; TCRdb's copy keeps in-frame clones and lacks some. The table lists roughly 350,000 clones, 85% to 90% of them singletons. The TCR originated in a woman between 70 and 85 years old with COVID-19, enrolled during active disease. This chain uses TRBV19 with TRBJ2-3; 9 nucleotides agree with TRBD2. The sequenced sample consisted of peripheral blood. Written as DNA, the CDR3 is TGTGTCATTTTAGCGGGGGACACAGATACGCAGTATTTT. It specifies CVILAGDTDTQYF.